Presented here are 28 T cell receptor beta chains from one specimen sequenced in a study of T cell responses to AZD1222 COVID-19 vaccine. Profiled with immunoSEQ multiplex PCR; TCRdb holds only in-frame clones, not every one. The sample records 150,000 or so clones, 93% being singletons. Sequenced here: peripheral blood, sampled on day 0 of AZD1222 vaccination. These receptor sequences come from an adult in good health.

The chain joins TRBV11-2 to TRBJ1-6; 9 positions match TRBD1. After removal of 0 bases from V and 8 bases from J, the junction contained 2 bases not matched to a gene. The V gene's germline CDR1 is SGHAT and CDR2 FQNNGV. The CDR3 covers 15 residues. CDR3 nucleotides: TGTGCCAGCAGCTTAGAACAGGGGGCTCATTCACCCCTCCACTTT. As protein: CASSLEQGAHSPLHF.

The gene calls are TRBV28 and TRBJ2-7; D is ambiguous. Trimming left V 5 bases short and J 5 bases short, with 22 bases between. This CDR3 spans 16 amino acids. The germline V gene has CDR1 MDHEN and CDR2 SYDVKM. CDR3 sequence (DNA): TGTGCCAGCAGTCAATCCGGGTCCGTAGGGTTCCACGAGCAGTACTTC. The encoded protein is CASSQSGSVGFHEQYF.

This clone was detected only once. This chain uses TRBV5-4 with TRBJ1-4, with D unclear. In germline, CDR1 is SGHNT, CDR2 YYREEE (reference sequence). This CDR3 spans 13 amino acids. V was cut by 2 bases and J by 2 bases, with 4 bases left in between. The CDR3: CASSFGTNEKLFF. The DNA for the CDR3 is TGTGCCAGCAGCTTCGGGACTAATGAAAAACTGTTTTTT.

In DNA, the CDR3 is TGTGCCAGCAGTGAAGACCGGGACACCTATGAAAAACTGTTTTTT. It specifies CASSEDRDTYEKLFF. This sequence joins TRBV6-1 and TRBJ1-4; tentatively, D is TRBD1 (6 bases). The CDR3 runs 15 residues. The V end was cut by 1 base, the J end by 6 bases, with 12 bases between. Germline V gene data show CDR1 as MNHNS and CDR2 as SASEGT.

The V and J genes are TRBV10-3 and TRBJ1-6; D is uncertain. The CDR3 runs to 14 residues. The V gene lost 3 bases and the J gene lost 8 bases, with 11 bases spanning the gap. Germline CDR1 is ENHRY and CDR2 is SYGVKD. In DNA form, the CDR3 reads TGTGCCATCAGTGATCCGGGAGGCGATTCACCCCTCCACTTT. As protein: CAISDPGGDSPLHF.

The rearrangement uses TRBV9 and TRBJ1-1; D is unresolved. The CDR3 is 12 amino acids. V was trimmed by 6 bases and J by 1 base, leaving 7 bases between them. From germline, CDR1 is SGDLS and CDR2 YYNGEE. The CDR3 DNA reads TGTGCCAGCACCGGGGAGAACACTGAAGCTTTCTTT. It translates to CASTGENTEAFF. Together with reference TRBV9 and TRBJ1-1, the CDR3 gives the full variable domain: DSGVTQTPKHLITATGQRVTLRCSPRSGDLSVYWYQQSLDQGLQFLIQYYNGEERAKGNILERFSAQQFPDLHSELNLSSLELGDSALYFCASTGENTEAFFGQGTRLTVV.

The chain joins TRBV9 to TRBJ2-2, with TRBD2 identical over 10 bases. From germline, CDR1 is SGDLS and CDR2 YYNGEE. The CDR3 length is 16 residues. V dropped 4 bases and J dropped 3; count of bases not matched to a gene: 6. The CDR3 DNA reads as TGTGCCAGCAGCAAGGGACTAGCGTTAGACACCGGGGAGCTGTTTTTT. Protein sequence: CASSKGLALDTGELFF.

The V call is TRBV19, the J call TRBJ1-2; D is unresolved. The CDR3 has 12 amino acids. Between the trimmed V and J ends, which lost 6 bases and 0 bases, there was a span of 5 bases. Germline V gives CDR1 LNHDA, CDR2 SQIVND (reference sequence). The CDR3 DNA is TGTGCCAGTAGGGCAGCTAACTATGGCTACACCTTC. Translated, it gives CASRAANYGYTF.

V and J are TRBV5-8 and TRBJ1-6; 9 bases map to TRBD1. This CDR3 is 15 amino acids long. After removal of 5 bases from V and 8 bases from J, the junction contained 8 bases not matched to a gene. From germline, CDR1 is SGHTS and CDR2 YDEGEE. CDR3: CASREYDRGYSPLHF. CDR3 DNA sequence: TGTGCCAGCAGGGAGTATGACAGGGGGTATTCACCCCTCCACTTT.

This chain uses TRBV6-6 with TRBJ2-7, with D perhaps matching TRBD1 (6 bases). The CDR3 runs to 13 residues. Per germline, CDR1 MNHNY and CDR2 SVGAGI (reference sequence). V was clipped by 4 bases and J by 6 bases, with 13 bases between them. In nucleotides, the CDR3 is TGTGCCAGCAGTTTTGGACAGCTTCTCGAGCAGTACTTC. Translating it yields CASSFGQLLEQYF.

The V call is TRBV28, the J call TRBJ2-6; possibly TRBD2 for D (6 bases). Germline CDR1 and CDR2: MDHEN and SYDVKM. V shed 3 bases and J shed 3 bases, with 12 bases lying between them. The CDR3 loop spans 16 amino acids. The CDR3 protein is CASSFISGDGANVLTF. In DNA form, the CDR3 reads TGTGCCAGCAGTTTCATTTCGGGAGATGGGGCCAACGTCCTGACTTTC.

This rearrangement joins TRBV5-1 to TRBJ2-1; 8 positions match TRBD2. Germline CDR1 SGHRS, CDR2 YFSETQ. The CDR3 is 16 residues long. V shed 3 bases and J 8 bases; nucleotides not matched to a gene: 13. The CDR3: CASSWAGLAGSDEQFF. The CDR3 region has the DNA TGCGCCAGCAGCTGGGCGGGGCTAGCGGGTAGTGATGAGCAGTTCTTC.

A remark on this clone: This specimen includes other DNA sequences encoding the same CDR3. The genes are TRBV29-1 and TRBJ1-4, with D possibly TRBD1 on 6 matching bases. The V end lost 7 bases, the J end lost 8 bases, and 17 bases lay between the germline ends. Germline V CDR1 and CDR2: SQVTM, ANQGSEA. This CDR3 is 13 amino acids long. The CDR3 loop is CSASTGVGEKLFF. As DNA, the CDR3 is TGCAGCGCGTCGACAGGAGTGGGGGAAAAACTGTTTTTT.

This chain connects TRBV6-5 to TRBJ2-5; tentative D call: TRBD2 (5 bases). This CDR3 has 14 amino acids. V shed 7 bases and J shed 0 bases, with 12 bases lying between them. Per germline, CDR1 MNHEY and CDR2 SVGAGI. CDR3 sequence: CASMARTYQETQYF. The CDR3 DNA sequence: TGTGCCAGCATGGCCAGGACTTACCAAGAGACCCAGTACTTC.

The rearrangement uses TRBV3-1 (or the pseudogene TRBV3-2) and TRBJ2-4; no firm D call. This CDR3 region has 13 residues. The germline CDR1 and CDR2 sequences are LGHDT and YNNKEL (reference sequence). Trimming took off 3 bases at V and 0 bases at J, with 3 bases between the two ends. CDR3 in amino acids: CASSHQAKNIQYF. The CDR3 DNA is TGTGCCAGCAGCCACCAAGCCAAAAACATTCAGTACTTC.

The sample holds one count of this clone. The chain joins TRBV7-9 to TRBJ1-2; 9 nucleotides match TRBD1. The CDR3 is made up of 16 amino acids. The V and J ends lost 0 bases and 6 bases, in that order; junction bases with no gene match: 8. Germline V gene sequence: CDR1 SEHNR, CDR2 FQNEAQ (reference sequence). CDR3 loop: CASSLAGDGQGNGYTF. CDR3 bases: TGTGCCAGCAGCTTAGCAGGTGATGGACAGGGGAATGGCTACACCTTC.

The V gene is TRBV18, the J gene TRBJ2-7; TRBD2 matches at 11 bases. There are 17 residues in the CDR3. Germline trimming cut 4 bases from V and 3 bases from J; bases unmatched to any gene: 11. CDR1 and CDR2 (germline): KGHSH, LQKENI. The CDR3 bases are TGTGCCAGCTCACTAGCGGGAGGGCCCTCTATGCTCTACGAGCAGTACTTC. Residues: CASSLAGGPSMLYEQYF.

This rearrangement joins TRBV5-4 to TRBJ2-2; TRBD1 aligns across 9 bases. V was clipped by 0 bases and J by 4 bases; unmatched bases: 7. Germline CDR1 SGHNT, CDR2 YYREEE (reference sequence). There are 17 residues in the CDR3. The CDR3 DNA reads TGTGCCAGCAGCTTGGAAGTGACAGGGGGGAGCACCGGGGAGCTGTTTTTT. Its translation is CASSLEVTGGSTGELFF.

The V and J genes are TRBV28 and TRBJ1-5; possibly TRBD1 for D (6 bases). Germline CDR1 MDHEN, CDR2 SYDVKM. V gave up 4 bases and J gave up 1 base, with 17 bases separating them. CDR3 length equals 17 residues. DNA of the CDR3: TGTGCCAGCAGTTATACCGGGGGCAGGCCAAGCAATCAGCCCCAGCATTTT. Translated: CASSYTGGRPSNQPQHF.

The CDR3 sequence is CASSQGVNRGYEQYF. The CDR3 coding sequence is TGTGCCAGCAGCCAAGGCGTCAACAGGGGTTACGAGCAGTACTTC. The chain links TRBV14 to TRBJ2-7; TRBD1 agrees at 7 bases. The CDR3 contains 15 residues. The ends lost 1 base at V and 4 bases at J; junction bases unmatched: 7. Germline V gene data show CDR1 as SGHDN and CDR2 as FVKESK. The full variable domain, rest sourced from reference TRBV14 and TRBJ2-7, is EAGVTQFPSHSVIEKGQTVTLRCDPISGHDNLYWYRRVMGKEIKFLLHFVKESKQDESGMPNNRFLAERTGGTYSTLKVQPAELEDSGVYFCASSQGVNRGYEQYFGPGTRLTVT.

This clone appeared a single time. The CDR3 loop reads CASSAEEGAERTSGYNEQFF. CDR3 DNA sequence: TGCGCCAGCAGCGCCGAGGAGGGGGCCGAAAGGACTAGCGGGTACAATGAGCAGTTCTTC. The genes are TRBV5-1 and TRBJ2-1, with TRBD2 identical over 11 bases. V dropped 4 bases and J dropped 4; count of bases not matched to a gene: 19. This CDR3 spans 20 amino acids. The germline V gene encodes CDR1 SGHRS and CDR2 YFSETQ.

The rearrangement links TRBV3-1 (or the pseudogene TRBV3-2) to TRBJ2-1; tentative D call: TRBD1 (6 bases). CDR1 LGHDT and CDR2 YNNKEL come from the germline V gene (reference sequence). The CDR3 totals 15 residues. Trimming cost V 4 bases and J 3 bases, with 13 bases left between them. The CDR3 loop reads CASSPGQGFYNEQFF. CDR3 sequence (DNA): TGTGCCAGCAGCCCGGGCCAGGGGTTCTACAATGAGCAGTTCTTC.

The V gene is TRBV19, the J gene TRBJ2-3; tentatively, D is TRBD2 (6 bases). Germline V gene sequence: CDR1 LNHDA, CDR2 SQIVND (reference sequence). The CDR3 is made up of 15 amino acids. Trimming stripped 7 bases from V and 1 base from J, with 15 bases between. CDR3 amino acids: CASTPGTGGTDTQYF. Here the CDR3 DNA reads TGTGCCAGTACCCCCGGGACGGGGGGCACAGATACGCAGTATTTT.

CDR3 loop: CASSPRQGGETQYF. CDR3 in DNA: TGTGCCAGCAGTCCGAGACAGGGAGGAGAGACCCAGTACTTC. The V call is TRBV27, the J call TRBJ2-5; tentatively, D is TRBD1 (7 bases). Germline assignment: CDR1 MNHEY and CDR2 SMNVEV (reference sequence). Trimming shortened V by 5 bases and J by 4 bases, and 14 bases separated the two germline ends. There are 14 residues in the CDR3.

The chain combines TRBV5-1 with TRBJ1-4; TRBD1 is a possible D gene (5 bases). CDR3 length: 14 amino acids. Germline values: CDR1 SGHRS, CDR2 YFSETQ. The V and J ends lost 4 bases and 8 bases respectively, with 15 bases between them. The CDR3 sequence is CASSPGTAGEKLFF. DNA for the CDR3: TGCGCCAGCAGCCCGGGGACGGCAGGAGAAAAACTGTTTTTT.

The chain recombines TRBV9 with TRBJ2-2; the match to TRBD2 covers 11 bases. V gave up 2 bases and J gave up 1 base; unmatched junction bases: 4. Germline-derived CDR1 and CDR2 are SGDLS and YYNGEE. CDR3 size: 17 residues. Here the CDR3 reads CASSVNLAGGNTGELFF. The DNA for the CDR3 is TGTGCCAGCAGCGTGAATCTAGCGGGAGGGAACACCGGGGAGCTGTTTTTT.

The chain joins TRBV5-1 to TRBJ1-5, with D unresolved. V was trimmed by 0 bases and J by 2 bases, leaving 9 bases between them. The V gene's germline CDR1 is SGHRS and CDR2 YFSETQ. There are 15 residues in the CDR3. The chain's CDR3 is CASSLEGIGNQPQHF. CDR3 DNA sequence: TGCGCCAGCAGCTTGGAAGGAATCGGCAATCAGCCCCAGCATTTT.

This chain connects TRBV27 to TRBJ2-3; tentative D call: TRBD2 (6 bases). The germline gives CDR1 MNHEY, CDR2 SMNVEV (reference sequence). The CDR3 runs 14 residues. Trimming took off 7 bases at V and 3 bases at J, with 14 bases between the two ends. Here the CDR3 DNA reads TGTGCCAGCAACGGAGGGTTCGGGACAGATACGCAGTATTTT. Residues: CASNGGFGTDTQYF.